Presented here are 30 T cell receptor beta chains from one specimen sequenced in a study of human T cells and chemical hapten exposure. TCRdb independently ran MiXCR on the RACE reads; one entry per CDR3 protein. The sample contains about 340,000 distinct CDR3 sequences, around 7% of which appear only once. Time point specified: patch test 1, 2 weeks after DPC sensitization. Indicated treatment: therapeutic diphenylcyclopropenone sensitization with weekly scalp DPC. The specimen was whole blood, collected in connection with sensitization to the hapten diphenylcyclopropenone (DPC). The receptors were gathered from a woman in her late teens or twenties with alopecia areata. Some clones in this sample may be carry-over from other donors' samples.

This clonotype appeared many times. CDR3: CASSLNAVPINTGELFF. CDR3 in DNA: TGTGCCAGCAGCCTAAACGCGGTCCCCATTAACACCGGGGAGCTGTTTTTT. The J gene is TRBJ2-2, the V gene TRBV11-2; D remains ambiguous. This CDR3 comprises 17 residues. The V and J ends lost 5 bases and 2 bases respectively, with 18 bases between them. The germline CDR1 and CDR2 sequences are SGHAT and FQNNGV. Combining the CDR3 with reference TRBV11-2 and TRBJ2-2 gives the whole variable domain EAGVAQSPRYKIIEKRQSVAFWCNPISGHATLYWYQQILGQGPKLLIQFQNNGVVDDSQLPKDRFSAERLKGVDSTLKIQPAKLEDSAVYLCASSLNAVPINTGELFFGEGSRLTVL.

V gene TRBV9 combines with J gene TRBJ1-2; 11 bases map to TRBD1. V shed 3 bases, J shed 4 bases, and the junction held 14 bases outside the gene matches. The length of the CDR3 is 18 residues. Germline-derived CDR1 and CDR2 are SGDLS and YYNGEE. CDR3 DNA: TGTGCCAGCAGCGGTTGGATTCCCGGGACAGGGGGATCCTATGGCTACACCTTC. Amino acid sequence: CASSGWIPGTGGSYGYTF.

The V call is TRBV6-5, the J call TRBJ2-1; D gene uncertain. Germline loops: CDR1 MNHEY, CDR2 SVGAGI. This CDR3 is 16 amino acids long. Deletions cut 0 bases from V and 3 bases from J, with 12 bases between. The CDR3 DNA reads TGTGCCAGCAGTTACTCGGCGGTTCCGAACTACAATGAGCAGTTCTTC. Translation gives CASSYSAVPNYNEQFF.

This clonotype was seen repeatedly, ten times or more. The V and J genes are TRBV6-5 and TRBJ2-3; 7 nucleotides line up with TRBD2. V lost 7 bases and J lost 7; bases outside the gene matches: 11. The germline CDR1 and CDR2 sequences are MNHEY and SVGAGI. The CDR3 runs to 14 residues. The CDR3 coding sequence is TGTGCCAGCAAGGATATCGGGGGGACGAATACGCAGTATTTT. It translates to CASKDIGGTNTQYF.

This clonotype was found a few times. The CDR3 loop reads CASSGRVGELFF. CDR3 in DNA: TGTGCCAGCAGTGGACGCGTAGGGGAGCTGTTTTTT. The chain couples TRBV12-3 or TRBV12-4 to TRBJ2-2; D ambiguous. The CDR3 loop spans 12 amino acids. Trimming removed 5 bases at V and 8 bases at J, with 9 bases between.

In its sample, this clonotype was seen a few times. The rearrangement links TRBV7-3 to TRBJ1-5, with D tentatively TRBD1 (6 bases). The length of the CDR3 is 17 residues. The germline CDR1 and CDR2 sequences are SGHTA and FQGTGA. V lost 6 bases to trimming and J lost 3 bases, with 21 bases between them. The CDR3 DNA is TGTGCCAGCAGTATAAGGACAGCAAACCTCTACAATCAGCCCCAGCATTTT. Its protein is CASSIRTANLYNQPQHF. Variable domain in full (rest from reference TRBV7-3 and TRBJ1-5): GAGVSQTPSNKVTEKGKYVELRCDPISGHTALYWYRQSLGQGPEFLIYFQGTGAADDSGLPNDRFFAVRPEGSVSTLKIQRTERGDSAVYLCASSIRTANLYNQPQHFGDGTRLSIL.

This clonotype was seen more than once but under ten times. This chain connects TRBV20-1 to TRBJ2-7, with 15 bases fitting TRBD2. The CDR3 has 17 amino acids. V lost 3 bases to trimming and J lost 0 bases; unmatched junction nucleotides: 6. Germline CDR1 is DFQATT and CDR2 is SNEGSKA (reference sequence). The CDR3 coding sequence is TGCAGTGCTAGGACGGGACTAGCGGGGGGCCCCTCCTACGAGCAGTACTTC. It specifies CSARTGLAGGPSYEQYF.

This clonotype has more than one count but fewer than ten. The chain has TRBV6-1 and TRBJ1-6; D remains ambiguous. The CDR3 loop spans 13 amino acids. V was shortened by 6 bases and J by 7 bases, with 10 bases between the two germline ends. Germline V gene data show CDR1 as MNHNS and CDR2 as SASEGT. The CDR3 DNA follows: TGTGCCAGCAGGGAAATGATAAATTCACCCCTCCACTTT. This encodes CASREMINSPLHF.

The chain employs TRBV20-1 and TRBJ1-5, with unresolved D. V shed 3 bases and J shed 4 bases, with 19 bases lying between them. This CDR3 contains 16 residues. Germline V gene data show CDR1 as DFQATT and CDR2 as SNEGSKA (reference sequence). Written as DNA, the CDR3 is TGCAGTGCTAGCCCGGGCTTATCGATAATTAATCAGCCCCAGCATTTT. Translation gives CSASPGLSIINQPQHF.

This clonotype was counted ten times or more. The genes are TRBV18 and TRBJ1-5; D unclear. CDR1 and CDR2 (germline): KGHSH, LQKENI. This CDR3 region has 14 residues. The V and J ends lost 3 bases and 4 bases respectively, with 10 bases between them. The CDR3 DNA sequence: TGTGCCAGCTCACCGTCGGACTTTAATCAGCCCCAGCATTTT. It is translated as CASSPSDFNQPQHF.

This clonotype showed up many times. This sequence joins TRBV27 and TRBJ1-5; perhaps TRBD1 as D (5 bases). Between the trimmed V and J ends, which lost 2 bases and 0 bases, there was a span of 8 bases. CDR3 length equals 15 residues. The germline gives CDR1 MNHEY, CDR2 SMNVEV (reference sequence). This CDR3 is CASSLEGPSNQPQHF. CDR3 sequence (DNA): TGTGCCAGCAGTTTAGAGGGGCCTAGCAATCAGCCCCAGCATTTT.

This clonotype has only a few counts. The chain links TRBV28 to TRBJ1-1; D remains ambiguous. The length of the CDR3 is 14 residues. The V gene lost 2 bases and the J gene lost 1 base, with 8 bases spanning the gap. Looked up from germline, CDR1 is MDHEN and CDR2 is SYDVKM. The DNA for the CDR3 is TGTGCCAGCAGTTTACCCCCCGGGAACACTGAAGCTTTCTTT. As protein: CASSLPPGNTEAFF. Combining the CDR3 with reference TRBV28 and TRBJ1-1 gives the whole variable domain DVKVTQSSRYLVKRTGEKVFLECVQDMDHENMFWYRQDPGLGLRLIYFSYDVKMKEKGDIPEGYSVSREKKERFSLILESASTNQTSMYLCASSLPPGNTEAFFGQGTRLTVV.

There are a few counts of this clonotype. The junction departs from the called germline gene at one end, perhaps through a read error. DNA of the CDR3: TGTGCCATCAGTGAGTCCGTGAACTCCGTTATGGGGCATTTT. This translates into CAISESVNSVMGHF. This sequence joins TRBV10-3 and TRBJ1-3, with TRBD1 as a possible D gene (5 bases). Germline V lookup: CDR1 ENHRY, CDR2 SYGVKD. The CDR3 totals 14 residues.

This clonotype was seen many times. CDR3 DNA: TGTGCCAGCGGGACACCAAGCACAGATACGCAGTATTTT. Residues: CASGTPSTDTQYF. This rearrangement joins TRBV28 to TRBJ2-3; the D gene is possibly TRBD1 (6 bases). The CDR3 extends over 13 amino acids. From germline, CDR1 is MDHEN and CDR2 SYDVKM. Deletions cut 8 bases from V and 0 bases from J, with 9 bases between.

This clonotype was recorded a few times. This chain links TRBV10-1 with TRBJ1-1, with 9 bases matching TRBD1. Germline CDR1 and CDR2: WNHNN and SYGVQD (reference sequence). The CDR3 length is 13 residues. The J segment lost 5 bases and the V segment lost 10 bases, leaving 8 bases of the junction unmatched. The CDR3 region has the DNA TGCGCCATTCCCGGGACAGGGTCAACTGAAGCTTTCTTT. Encoded protein: CAIPGTGSTEAFF.

The CDR3 is CASSLGLAGDVQETQYF. The CDR3 nucleotides read TGCGCCAGCAGCTTGGGACTAGCGGGGGATGTTCAAGAGACCCAGTACTTC. The chain combines TRBV5-1 with TRBJ2-5; 12 bases are shared with TRBD2. Germline V gene data show CDR1 as SGHRS and CDR2 as YFSETQ. The CDR3 loop spans 17 amino acids. J was trimmed by 2 bases and V by 0 bases; bases with no gene match: 5.

This clonotype was seen a few times. The CDR3 DNA sequence: TGTGCCACCAGCAGAGCGGCCGGATCGAACACTGAAGCTTTCTTT. It is translated as CATSRAAGSNTEAFF. The chain links TRBV15 to TRBJ1-1; D is ambiguous. This CDR3 has 15 amino acids. V shed 1 base and J shed 1 base, with 10 bases lying between them. In germline, CDR1 is LNHNV, CDR2 YYDKDF (reference sequence). The variable domain in full, completed from reference TRBV15 and TRBJ1-1, reads DAMVIQNPRYQVTQFGKPVTLSCSQTLNHNVMYWYQQKSSQAPKLLFHYYDKDFNNEADTPDNFQSRRPNTSFCFLDIRSPGLGDTAMYLCATSRAAGSNTEAFFGQGTRLTVV.

This clonotype has only a few counts. This chain connects TRBV5-1 to TRBJ2-7; TRBD1 aligns across 8 bases. Germline CDR1 is SGHRS and CDR2 is YFSETQ. The CDR3 loop spans 13 amino acids. V was pared by 3 bases and J by 7 bases, with 6 bases of the junction left unmatched. CDR3 sequence (DNA): TGCGCCAGCAGCTCTACAGGGGGATGGGAGCAGTACTTC. As protein: CASSSTGGWEQYF.

There are many counts of this clonotype. The J gene is TRBJ2-4, the V gene TRBV7-2; 8 bases match TRBD1. CDR1 is SGHTA and CDR2 is FQGNSA in the germline V gene. V was pared by 1 base and J by 0 bases, with 5 bases of the junction left unmatched. The CDR3 has 17 residues. The CDR3 region has the DNA TGTGCCAGCAGCTTAGTTTCGACAGGGGCAGCCAAAAACATTCAGTACTTC. It encodes CASSLVSTGAAKNIQYF.

The chain joins TRBV7-3 to TRBJ2-7; 7 bases map to TRBD2. Germline CDR1 reads SGHTA; CDR2 reads FQGTGA. V lost 5 bases and J lost 6; bases outside the gene matches: 13. This CDR3 spans 15 amino acids. The CDR3 is CASSAKTTGGGEQYF. The CDR3 nucleotides are TGTGCCAGCAGCGCAAAAACTACAGGCGGGGGCGAGCAGTACTTC.

This clonotype was seen only a few times. The chain is built from TRBV28 and TRBJ1-5, with D possibly being TRBD1 (5 bases). CDR3 length: 17 residues. Trimming cost V 1 base and J 4 bases, with 17 bases left between them. Germline CDR1 reads MDHEN; CDR2 reads SYDVKM. This CDR3 reads CASSLSGARQRNQPQHF. In DNA form, the CDR3 reads TGTGCCAGCAGTTTATCCGGGGCCCGCCAGAGGAATCAGCCCCAGCATTTT.

J is TRBJ1-1 and V is TRBV7-9; possible D gene TRBD1, 6 bases. This CDR3 has 15 residues. V lost 0 bases, J lost 5 bases, and 13 bases lay in between. Looked up from germline, CDR1 is SEHNR and CDR2 is FQNEAQ (reference sequence). The CDR3 DNA reads TGTGCCAGCAGCTTAGCTCAGTGGGGGCGGACTGAAGCTTTCTTT. It is translated as CASSLAQWGRTEAFF. The full variable domain, in which reference TRBV7-9 and TRBJ1-1 provide the parts outside the CDR3, is DTGVSQNPRHKITKRGQNVTFRCDPISEHNRLYWYRQTLGQGPEFLTYFQNEAQLEKSRLLSDRFSAERPKGSFSTLEIQRTEQGDSAMYLCASSLAQWGRTEAFFGQGTRLTVV.

Many counts were recorded for this clonotype. CDR3: CASSLGLVEAFF. For the CDR3, the DNA is TGTGCCAGCAGTTTAGGATTGGTTGAAGCTTTCTTT. The gene calls are TRBV12-3 or TRBV12-4 and TRBJ1-1; D not certain. Trimming left V 1 base short and J 7 bases short, with 7 bases between. The CDR3 covers 12 residues.

This clonotype was picked up many times. The genes are TRBV29-1 and TRBJ2-5, with 11 bases identical to TRBD1. This CDR3 spans 13 amino acids. The V gene's germline CDR1 is SQVTM and CDR2 ANQGSEA. J lost 5 bases, V lost 7 bases, and 6 bases had no gene match. CDR3: CSADGQGAETQYF. CDR3 bases: TGCAGCGCCGACGGACAGGGGGCGGAGACCCAGTACTTC.

CDR3 amino acids: CASRTASEAFF. CDR3 nucleotides: TGTGCCAGCAGGACGGCGTCGGAAGCTTTCTTT. The chain carries TRBV6-6 and TRBJ1-1; D gene unclear. The CDR3 loop spans 11 amino acids. CDR1 is MNHNY and CDR2 is SVGAGI in the germline V gene (reference sequence). V lost 6 bases and J lost 8, with 10 bases in between.

This clonotype has a handful of counts. This chain connects TRBV6-5 to TRBJ1-4; TRBD1 agrees at 7 bases. Germline CDR1 reads MNHEY; CDR2 reads SVGAGI. The V segment lost 2 bases and the J segment 5 bases; nucleotides outside the gene matches: 8. The CDR3 is 16 amino acids. CDR3 sequence (DNA): TGTGCCAGCAGTTACCGAAGACAGGGCTCAAATGAAAAACTGTTTTTT. Amino acids: CASSYRRQGSNEKLFF.

The CDR3 reads CASSLGSQGSGNTIYF. The DNA of the CDR3 is TGTGCCAGCAGCTTAGGGTCACAGGGGTCTGGAAACACCATATATTTT. The genes are TRBV7-6 and TRBJ1-3; 7 nucleotides line up with TRBD1. CDR3 length: 16 residues. Unmatched junction bases numbered 4, after V lost 1 base and J lost 1 base. CDR1 is SGHVS and CDR2 is FNYEAQ in the germline V gene.

The chain employs TRBV7-9 and TRBJ2-7, with D unclear. The germline V gene has CDR1 SEHNR and CDR2 FQNEAQ (reference sequence). The CDR3 is 13 amino acids. V was trimmed by 5 bases and J by 3 bases, leaving 11 bases between them. The CDR3 spells CASSPPLVYEQYF. The CDR3 coding sequence is TGTGCCAGCAGCCCACCCTTAGTCTACGAGCAGTACTTC. Complete variable domain (other parts from reference TRBV7-9 and TRBJ2-7): DTGVSQNPRHKITKRGQNVTFRCDPISEHNRLYWYRQTLGQGPEFLTYFQNEAQLEKSRLLSDRFSAERPKGSFSTLEIQRTEQGDSAMYLCASSPPLVYEQYFGPGTRLTVT.

The CDR3 coding sequence is TGTGCCAGCAGTTCACAGGGGCAGGGACTTCAGTACTTC. Amino acids: CASSSQGQGLQYF. V is TRBV28 and J is TRBJ2-4; 7 nucleotides line up with TRBD1. The CDR3 has 13 amino acids. V was clipped by 4 bases and J by 11 bases; unmatched bases: 8. Germline V lookup: CDR1 MDHEN, CDR2 SYDVKM.

The chain carries TRBV5-1 and TRBJ1-1; D uncertain. This CDR3 contains 15 residues. The V end lost 6 bases, the J end lost 5 bases, and 20 bases lay between the germline ends. The V gene's germline CDR1 is SGHRS and CDR2 YFSETQ. The DNA for the CDR3 is TGCGCCAGCAACCACTTGGCCGGGGAGTGGACTGAAGCTTTCTTT. It is translated as CASNHLAGEWTEAFF.